This passage covers 16 T cell receptor beta chains from one sample sequenced in a study of T-cell reconstitution after alpha-beta-depleted transplantation in children. Unique molecular identifiers were built into the TCRbeta library. TCRdb called the PCR reads again in MiXCR, with one record for every CDR3 protein. Among 200,000 to 250,000 distinct CDR3 sequences listed, around 12% were seen once. The sequencing here drew on PBMCs from the stem cell graft donor, taken from the stem cell graft. The receptors come from a human donor who donated a stem cell graft to a child with acute lymphoblastic leukemia.

This clonotype was detected ten times or more. The chain uses TRBV18 and TRBJ2-1, with D possibly being TRBD2 (6 bases). Germline loops: CDR1 KGHSH, CDR2 LQKENI. The CDR3 sequence is 17 residues long. Trimming pared 0 bases from V and 1 base from J, leaving 13 bases between. CDR3 in amino acids: CASSPPGAGGSYNEQFF. The CDR3 DNA reads as TGTGCCAGCTCACCACCGGGAGCCGGAGGGTCCTACAATGAGCAGTTCTTC.

This clonotype was counted many times. The chain combines TRBV5-1 with TRBJ2-1, with 10 bases matching TRBD2. Germline V gene lookup returns CDR1 SGHRS and CDR2 YFSETQ. The CDR3 runs to 14 residues. V dropped 4 bases and J dropped 7; count of bases not matched to a gene: 5. The CDR3 region is CASSRAGGPNEQFF. Written as DNA, the CDR3 is TGCGCCAGCAGCCGAGCGGGAGGGCCTAATGAGCAGTTCTTC.

Many counts were recorded for this clonotype. This chain uses TRBV5-1 with TRBJ2-3; D uncertain. Germline V CDR1 and CDR2: SGHRS, YFSETQ. Deletions cut 1 base from V and 4 bases from J, with 13 bases between. The length of the CDR3 is 15 residues. The CDR3 nucleotides are TGCGCCAGCAGCTTGAGTTCGCAAGCTGCAGATACGCAGTATTTT. Its protein is CASSLSSQAADTQYF.

This clonotype has at least ten counts. The chain joins TRBV10-3 to TRBJ2-4, with D unclear. Trimming took 4 bases from V and 7 from J, leaving 11 bases between them. The CDR3 is made up of 13 amino acids. The germline V gene has CDR1 ENHRY and CDR2 SYGVKD. The CDR3 region is CAISVPDLNIQYF. CDR3 sequence (DNA): TGTGCCATCAGTGTACCCGATCTTAACATTCAGTACTTC.

Only a few counts were recorded for this clonotype. DNA for the CDR3: TGTGCCAGCAGCCGACAGGGGGCGGGAGGGGCAACTAATGAAAAACTGTTTTTT. This gives the protein CASSRQGAGGATNEKLFF. The chain joins TRBV4-2 to TRBJ1-4; 10 bases are shared with TRBD1. The germline gives CDR1 LGHNA, CDR2 YNFKEQ. The CDR3 totals 18 residues. J lost 0 bases, V lost 4 bases, and 8 bases had no gene match.

This clonotype was found a few times. The chain uses TRBV7-2 and TRBJ2-7; the D gene could be TRBD1 or TRBD2 (5 bases each). Looked up from germline, CDR1 is SGHTA and CDR2 is FQGNSA. This CDR3 has 17 amino acids. V dropped 2 bases and J dropped 5 bases, with 22 bases sitting between them. The CDR3 DNA is TGTGCCAGCAGCTTAAGTCGGGGCTCGGCACACCAGAACGAGCAGTACTTC. The encoded protein is CASSLSRGSAHQNEQYF.

This clonotype was counted at least ten times. The genes are TRBV7-2 and TRBJ1-6, with a weak D call TRBD1 (6 bases). V was cut by 2 bases and J by 4 bases, with 9 bases left in between. This CDR3 spans 15 amino acids. Germline V CDR1 and CDR2: SGHTA, FQGNSA. Here the CDR3 reads CASSLPGAYNSPLHF. The CDR3, as DNA: TGTGCCAGCAGCTTACCAGGGGCTTATAATTCACCCCTCCACTTT. The variable domain in full, with the rest retrieved from reference TRBV7-2 and TRBJ1-6, is GAGVSQSPSNKVTEKGKDVELRCDPISGHTALYWYRQSLGQGLEFLIYFQGNSAPDKSGLPSDRFSAERTGGSVSTLTIQRTQQEDSAVYLCASSLPGAYNSPLHFGNGTRLTVT.

This clonotype was observed at least ten times. The V call is TRBV5-1, the J call TRBJ2-1; 8 bases are a match to TRBD2. This CDR3 has 15 residues. From germline, CDR1 is SGHRS and CDR2 YFSETQ. V shed 3 bases, J shed 2 bases, and the junction held 4 bases outside the gene matches. CDR3: CASSSGTRAYNEQFF. In nucleotides, the CDR3 is TGCGCCAGCAGCTCCGGGACTAGAGCCTACAATGAGCAGTTCTTC.

This clonotype was counted a few times. This could be a read error, since a much larger clone is one nucleotide away. The chain employs TRBV7-8 and TRBJ2-7; no firm D call. CDR1 and CDR2 from the germline V gene are SGHVS and FQNEAQ. Trimming removed 3 bases at V and 0 bases at J, with 6 bases between. CDR3 size: 13 residues. CDR3: CASSFELSYEQYF. CDR3 in DNA: TGTGCCAGCAGCTTTGAACTCTCCTACGAGCAGTACTTC. Supplemented by reference TRBV7-8 and TRBJ2-7, the full variable domain reads GAGVSQSPRYKVAKRGQDVALRCDPISGHVSLFWYQQALGQGPEFLTYFQNEAQLDKSGLPSDRFFAERPEGSVSTLKIQRTQQEDSAVYLCASSFELSYEQYFGPGTRLTVT.

This clonotype was observed at least ten times. The chain combines TRBV5-6 with TRBJ2-1; D is uncertain. CDR3 length: 12 amino acids. Germline loops: CDR1 SGHDT, CDR2 YYEEEE. Between the trimmed V and J ends, which lost 2 bases and 8 bases, there was a span of 8 bases. CDR3 amino acids: CASSFGGHEQFF. The CDR3 DNA sequence: TGTGCCAGCAGCTTCGGTGGACATGAGCAGTTCTTC.

Concerning this clonotype itself: A read error is possible here, since a much larger clone lies one base away. V is TRBV24-1 and J is TRBJ2-2, with 7 positions matching TRBD1. The CDR3 runs to 16 residues. Germline V lookup: CDR1 KGHDR, CDR2 SFDVKD. In nucleotides, the CDR3 is TGTGCCACCAGTGCCATCGGGACAGCTTCCACCGGGGCGCTGTTTTTT. This codes for CATSAIGTASTGALFF.

This clonotype was seen many times. The J gene is TRBJ2-7, the V gene TRBV6-1, with D possibly being TRBD1 (7 bases). The V and J ends lost 6 bases and 0 bases respectively, with 18 bases between them. The CDR3 runs to 16 residues. Germline V gene data show CDR1 as MNHNS and CDR2 as SASEGT. CDR3 protein: CASRSPGDSHSYEQYF. The CDR3 DNA sequence: TGTGCCAGCAGGTCCCCGGGGGACAGTCACTCCTACGAGCAGTACTTC.

This chain joins TRBV20-1 and TRBJ1-5; D might be TRBD1 (5 bases). V was trimmed by 6 bases and J by 4 bases, leaving 16 bases between them. The length of the CDR3 is 14 residues. Germline V CDR1 and CDR2: DFQATT, SNEGSKA (reference sequence). The CDR3 here is CSATRGRGNQPQHF. The CDR3 coding sequence is TGCAGTGCGACGAGGGGACGGGGAAATCAGCCCCAGCATTTT.

This clonotype was observed many times. In DNA form, the CDR3 reads TGTGCCAGCAGCTTAGGTGTCTATGGCTACACCTTC. It translates to CASSLGVYGYTF. This chain uses TRBV7-2 with TRBJ1-2, with no clear D. There are 12 residues in the CDR3. The V end lost 1 base, the J end lost 4 bases, and 4 bases lay between the germline ends. From germline, CDR1 is SGHTA and CDR2 FQGNSA.

This clonotype came up many times. This sequence joins TRBV6-5 and TRBJ2-7; 7 positions match TRBD1. This CDR3 has 14 residues. V shed 4 bases and J 4 bases; nucleotides not matched to a gene: 7. CDR1 is MNHEY and CDR2 is SVGAGI in the germline V gene. For the CDR3, the DNA is TGTGCCAGCAGTTTGGGACAGAGTTATTACGAGCAGTACTTC. Protein: CASSLGQSYYEQYF.

The V call is TRBV20-1, the J call TRBJ2-5, with D perhaps matching TRBD1 (6 bases). V lost 6 bases and J 6 bases, leaving 23 bases between the germline ends. Per the germline V gene, CDR1 is DFQATT and CDR2 is SNEGSKA (reference sequence). This CDR3 is built from 15 residues. DNA for the CDR3: TGCAGTGCCACGCGAAAGGGACACCCAAGTCAGACCCAGTACTTC. Amino acid sequence: CSATRKGHPSQTQYF.